Described below is a single TCR beta chain sequence and its context. The antigen remains undetermined. This sample was included in a study of cytomegalovirus exposure and HLA in healthy donors. Study-wide points: Later analysis suggested most CMV-associated TCR beta chains were HLA-restricted. The likely origin of a cluster of highly shared sequence variants was a sequencing artifact. Apart from CMV serostatus, no immune exposure information was available. CMV antigen specificity was confirmed in vitro for three CMV-associated chains.

With 4 bases removed from V and 2 bases from J, the gap between germline ends came to 12 bases. This CDR3 is built from 15 residues. The germline gives CDR1 SGHTA, CDR2 FQGTGA. PCR employed 60 Vbeta and 13 Jbeta primers. This table comes from immunoSEQ multiplex PCR, and its TCRdb copy is limited to in-frame clones, with some not included. Of around 150,000 clones in the sample, 80% to 85% were seen once. This receptor was identified in a boy between 2 and 10 years old in good health and CMV-seronegative. Sequenced sample: PBMCs. This chain links TRBV7-3 with TRBJ2-1, with a weak D call TRBD2 (6 bases). CDR3 sequence reads: CASSSLSGTYNEQFF. CDR3 nucleotides: TGTGCCAGCAGCTCCCTTAGCGGAACCTACAATGAGCAGTTCTTC.